This TCR beta chain was recovered during a study of early T cells in non-severe SARS-CoV-2 infection. Trimming took 4 bases from V and 9 from J; bases not matched to a gene: 5. The CDR3 runs 14 residues. The V gene's germline CDR1 is MNHEY and CDR2 SMNVEV (reference sequence). Via MiXCR, TCRdb re-called the 5' RACE reads, giving one row per CDR3 protein. The sample has 75,000 to 90,000 distinct CDR3 sequences, over 9.5% seen once. The material sequenced was whole blood, taken at baseline. This sequence joins TRBV27 and TRBJ1-6; TRBD1 matches 8 bases. This TCR was recovered from an adult who was a healthcare worker with PCR-confirmed SARS-CoV-2 infection or an uninfected control (not recorded which). The DNA of the CDR3 is TGTGCCAGCAGTTCCGACAGGGGCAGTTCACCCCTCCACTTT. This codes for CASSSDRGSSPLHF.